This TCR beta chain was found in a study of T cells in Graves' hyperthyroidism and ophthalmopathy. Study summary: Peripheral blood was drawn at first diagnosis, prior to all treatment.

RNA transcripts were the template for amplifying TCR beta CDR3 regions. HTBI primers were employed in a first-round RT-PCR of the TCR CDR3. TCRdb itself ran the multiplex PCR reads through MiXCR, one entry per CDR3 protein. The table records more than 45,000 distinct CDR3 sequences, around 50% of them present only once. Patients showing uncontrolled infection, other autoimmune disease, pregnancy or lactation were ineligible. Clinical symptoms, serum thyroxine, TRAb, thyroid ultrasound and orbital computed tomography informed diagnoses. The authors obtained PBMCs from 10 ml of fresh peripheral blood. The CDR3 spans 13 residues. CDR1 and CDR2 (germline): MNHNS, SASEGT. V gave up 8 bases and J gave up 3 bases, with 11 bases separating them. This clonotype was picked up many times.

The origin of this receptor is a woman in her twenties or thirties with Graves' ophthalmopathy. The sequencing input was blood. The chain combines TRBV6-1 with TRBJ1-5; D call uncertain. CDR3 protein: CASVSTNNQPQHF. In DNA form, the CDR3 reads TGTGCCAGCGTATCGACCAACAATCAGCCCCAGCATTTT.